Presented here are 9 T cell receptor beta chains from one specimen sequenced in a study of PD-L1 blockade in urothelial cancer. Sequencing used immunoSEQ multiplex PCR; TCRdb keeps in-frame clones, though not all of them. The sample has about 37,000 clones, 82% seen once. Sequences were derived from PBMCs, sampled around atezolizumab (anti-PD-L1) treatment. The receptors originated from a man between 60 and 75 years old with urothelial cancer.

The rearrangement uses TRBV2 and TRBJ1-2, with 8 bases fitting TRBD1. This CDR3 contains 14 residues. CDR1 and CDR2 from the germline V gene are SNHLY and FYNNEI. After removal of 3 bases from V and 1 base from J, the junction contained 1 base not matched to a gene. The CDR3 DNA reads as TGTGCCAGCAGTGACGACAGGGGTAACTATGGCTACACCTTC. Translating it yields CASSDDRGNYGYTF.

V usage is TRBV6-1 and J usage is TRBJ2-7; 8 positions agree with TRBD1. The ends lost 5 bases at V and 5 bases at J; junction bases unmatched: 8. CDR1 is MNHNS, CDR2 SASEGT, per germline. This CDR3 has 14 residues. CDR3 sequence reads: CASSHRTGPDEQYF. The CDR3 DNA is TGTGCCAGCAGTCACCGGACAGGGCCCGACGAGCAGTACTTC.

The rearrangement links TRBV19 to TRBJ1-4; D not certain. The CDR3 is 13 residues long. From germline, CDR1 is LNHDA and CDR2 SQIVND (reference sequence). The germline V and J ends were trimmed by 3 bases and 6 bases, with 8 bases remaining between them. DNA for the CDR3: TGTGCCAGTAGTATCCGTGTATATGAAAAACTGTTTTTT. As protein: CASSIRVYEKLFF. Based on the CDR3 plus reference TRBV19 and TRBJ1-4, the full variable domain is DGGITQSPKYLFRKEGQNVTLSCEQNLNHDAMYWYRQDPGQGLRLIYYSQIVNDFQKGDIAEGYSVSREKKESFPLTVTSAQKNPTAFYLCASSIRVYEKLFFGSGTQLSVL.

The chain combines TRBV5-1 with TRBJ1-4, with 10 bases lining up with TRBD1. This CDR3 region has 17 residues. The trim removed 4 bases at V and 6 bases at J, leaving 12 bases unmatched. Germline CDR1 SGHRS, CDR2 YFSETQ. The CDR3 here is CASSPGPDRGQDEKLFF. The CDR3 coding sequence is TGCGCCAGCAGCCCCGGCCCCGACAGGGGGCAGGATGAAAAACTGTTTTTT. The full variable domain, completed using reference TRBV5-1 and TRBJ1-4, is KAGVTQTPRYLIKTRGQQVTLSCSPISGHRSVSWYQQTPGQGLQFLFEYFSETQRNKGNFPGRFSGRQFSNSRSEMNVSTLELGDSALYLCASSPGPDRGQDEKLFFGSGTQLSVL.

The gene calls are TRBV4-2 and TRBJ1-5; possibly TRBD1 for D (5 bases). The ends were cut back, 2 bases at V and 5 bases at J, with 16 bases in the middle. The germline V gene has CDR1 LGHNA and CDR2 YNFKEQ. The length of the CDR3 is 16 residues. In DNA form, the CDR3 reads TGTGCCAGCAGCCAATGGGCCGTGGACAAATATCAGCCCCAGCATTTT. Translating it yields CASSQWAVDKYQPQHF.

V gene TRBV27 combines with J gene TRBJ1-4; TRBD1 agrees at 12 bases. Germline CDR1 is MNHEY and CDR2 is SMNVEV (reference sequence). The CDR3 consists of 17 residues. Unmatched junction bases numbered 5, after V lost 6 bases and J lost 0 bases. CDR3 residues: CASSGTGGASTNEKLFF. The CDR3 bases are TGTGCCAGCAGCGGGACAGGGGGCGCCTCAACTAATGAAAAACTGTTTTTT.

V is TRBV5-1 and J is TRBJ2-6; D unresolved. V lost 2 bases, J lost 0 bases, and 12 bases lay in between. The CDR3 covers 17 residues. Germline V CDR1 and CDR2: SGHRS, YFSETQ. The CDR3 loop reads CASSLLGLTSGANVLTF. CDR3 in DNA: TGCGCCAGCAGCTTACTCGGGTTAACCTCTGGGGCCAACGTCCTGACTTTC.

The DNA for the CDR3 is TGCGCCAGCAGCTTGGGAGCGGGGTCCTACGAGCAGTACTTC. Protein: CASSLGAGSYEQYF. V is TRBV5-1 and J is TRBJ2-7; 7 bases line up with TRBD2. V gave up 0 bases and J gave up 1 base; unmatched junction bases: 1. The CDR3 totals 14 residues. CDR1 is SGHRS and CDR2 is YFSETQ in the germline V gene.

The V gene is TRBV28, the J gene TRBJ2-7; 8 nucleotides line up with TRBD2. The CDR3 spans 15 residues. Germline CDR1 and CDR2: MDHEN and SYDVKM. J was trimmed by 2 bases and V by 2 bases; bases with no gene match: 5. The CDR3 DNA follows: TGTGCCAGCAGTTTACGGGGGGGGCCAGCCTACGAGCAGTACTTC. Protein sequence: CASSLRGGPAYEQYF.